What follows are 21 T cell receptor beta chains derived from one specimen sequenced in a study of blood T cell repertoires in COVID-19 (dated by TCRdb to 2019 to 2021). The library was made by the immunoSEQ multiplex PCR assay. TCRdb obtained this table from immuneACCESS and retained in-frame rearrangements with V and J assigned. These tables miss some clones; where compared with another copy, unresolved V genes account for less than half of the shortfall, and the remainder is unexplained. This sample gives roughly 330,000 clones in total; just over 85% of them show up just once. Roughly 10% of the sample is taken by the ten largest. Material for sequencing was PBMCs or T cells enriched from blood (not recorded which). The receptors come from a woman between 18 and 30 years old who had recovered from COVID-19.

This sequence joins TRBV6-5 and TRBJ1-1; D possibly corresponds to TRBD1 (6 bases). Germline V gene sequence: CDR1 MNHEY, CDR2 SVGAGI. The germline V and J ends were trimmed by 2 bases and 0 bases, with 13 bases remaining between them. CDR3 length: 16 amino acids. CDR3 sequence: CASSYRPQGLNTEAFF. For the CDR3, the DNA is TGTGCCAGCAGTTACAGGCCTCAGGGGTTGAACACTGAAGCTTTCTTT.

This sequence joins TRBV7-9 and TRBJ2-3, with 10 bases aligning to TRBD2. CDR1 is SEHNR, CDR2 FQNEAQ, per germline (reference sequence). The V segment lost 2 bases and the J segment 2 bases; nucleotides outside the gene matches: 10. This CDR3 is built from 18 residues. The CDR3 nucleotides are TGTGCCAGCAGCTTAATTCGGGCTAGCGGGAGCGACACAGATACGCAGTATTTT. Translated, it gives CASSLIRASGSDTDTQYF.

The chain employs TRBV6-5 and TRBJ1-5; TRBD1 might be the D (6 bases). CDR3 length: 14 residues. V lost 5 bases and J 5 bases, leaving 13 bases between the germline ends. The germline V gene encodes CDR1 MNHEY and CDR2 SVGAGI. Here the CDR3 reads CASSLQGGYQPQHF. For the CDR3, the DNA is TGTGCCAGCAGTCTACAGGGTGGGTATCAGCCCCAGCATTTT.

The chain couples TRBV4-1 to TRBJ2-2; D remains ambiguous. Trimming pared 4 bases from V and 0 bases from J, leaving 9 bases between. The length of the CDR3 is 15 residues. Per the germline V gene, CDR1 is MGHRA and CDR2 is YSYEKL. This CDR3 is CASSPNAANTGELFF. CDR3 coding DNA: TGCGCCAGCAGCCCGAATGCGGCGAACACCGGGGAGCTGTTTTTT.

The chain carries TRBV9 and TRBJ1-1; D is possibly TRBD1 (5 bases). The CDR3 is 13 amino acids. CDR1 and CDR2 from the germline V gene are SGDLS and YYNGEE. Between the trimmed V and J ends, which lost 1 base and 1 base, there was a span of 5 bases. The CDR3 is CASSVQGNTEAFF. In DNA form, the CDR3 reads TGTGCCAGCAGCGTACAGGGGAACACTGAAGCTTTCTTT.

The J gene is TRBJ1-5, the V gene TRBV29-1, with 9 bases matching TRBD1. This CDR3 has 13 residues. Germline-derived CDR1 and CDR2 are SQVTM and ANQGSEA. The ends lost 7 bases at V and 4 bases at J; junction bases unmatched: 5. The CDR3 nucleotides are TGCAGCGCCGGAGGACAGGGGAATCAGCCCCAGCATTTT. Translating it yields CSAGGQGNQPQHF.

The chain carries TRBV5-1 and TRBJ1-2; D is perhaps TRBD1 (5 bases). Germline CDR1 and CDR2: SGHRS and YFSETQ. There are 15 residues in the CDR3. The ends were cut back, 2 bases at V and 4 bases at J, with 15 bases in the middle. Here the CDR3 reads CASSFTGSLSYGYTF. As DNA, the CDR3 is TGCGCCAGCAGCTTTACAGGTAGCTTATCCTATGGCTACACCTTC.

The chain employs TRBV9 and TRBJ2-1; TRBD2 matches 7 bases. Germline CDR1 and CDR2: SGDLS and YYNGEE. The CDR3 sequence is 15 residues long. After removal of 4 bases from V and 2 bases from J, the junction contained 6 bases not matched to a gene. The CDR3 loop is CASSLRLAPYNEQFF. CDR3 sequence (DNA): TGTGCCAGCAGCTTAAGACTAGCCCCCTACAATGAGCAGTTCTTC.

V gene TRBV7-9 combines with J gene TRBJ2-1; 11 bases map to TRBD2. With 3 bases clipped from V and 5 bases from J, the junction kept 9 bases outside the gene matches. Germline V gene lookup returns CDR1 SEHNR and CDR2 FQNEAQ (reference sequence). This CDR3 comprises 17 residues. Here the CDR3 reads CASSFFLGTSGNNEQFF. The CDR3 DNA follows: TGTGCCAGCAGCTTTTTCCTCGGGACTAGCGGTAACAATGAGCAGTTCTTC. Looking up the rest from reference TRBV7-9 and TRBJ2-1 gives the full variable domain: DTGVSQNPRHKITKRGQNVTFRCDPISEHNRLYWYRQTLGQGPEFLTYFQNEAQLEKSRLLSDRFSAERPKGSFSTLEIQRTEQGDSAMYLCASSFFLGTSGNNEQFFGPGTRLTVL.

The chain recombines TRBV14 with TRBJ2-5; 7 bases fit TRBD2. Germline-derived CDR1 and CDR2 are SGHDN and FVKESK. The CDR3 runs to 16 residues. V shed 5 bases and J 5 bases; nucleotides not matched to a gene: 14. The CDR3 reads CASSTLPGGRGETQYF. CDR3 coding DNA: TGTGCCAGCAGCACTCTGCCGGGGGGAAGGGGTGAGACCCAGTACTTC.

The gene calls are TRBV12-3 or TRBV12-4 and TRBJ1-1, with D unclear. CDR3 length: 12 residues. V lost 3 bases and J lost 5, with 7 bases in between. DNA for the CDR3: TGTGCCAGCAGTTTCGGAGTAACTGAAGCTTTCTTT. This sequence encodes CASSFGVTEAFF.

J is TRBJ2-3 and V is TRBV11-2; TRBD2 aligns across 9 bases. The CDR3 loop spans 16 amino acids. Germline-derived CDR1 and CDR2 are SGHAT and FQNNGV. V was pared by 3 bases and J by 1 base, with 5 bases of the junction left unmatched. This CDR3 reads CASSFGVAGGTDTQYF. Here the CDR3 DNA reads TGTGCCAGCAGCTTCGGGGTAGCGGGAGGCACAGATACGCAGTATTTT.

A few counts support this clone. The V call is TRBV7-8, the J call TRBJ1-6; D may be TRBD1 (6 bases). Trimming took 0 bases from V and 8 from J, leaving 14 bases between them. The CDR3 is 16 residues long. Germline V CDR1 and CDR2: SGHVS, FQNEAQ. The CDR3 coding sequence is TGTGCCAGCAGCTTAGCGGCGGGGGGCGGAGATTCACCCCTCCACTTT. It translates to CASSLAAGGGDSPLHF.

V gene TRBV6-1 combines with J gene TRBJ1-5; TRBD1 aligns across 7 bases. Germline trimming cut 2 bases from V and 2 bases from J; bases unmatched to any gene: 6. Germline-derived CDR1 and CDR2 are MNHNS and SASEGT. CDR3 size: 16 residues. CDR3 sequence reads: CASSEIRGTGNQPQHF. The CDR3 nucleotides read TGTGCCAGCAGTGAAATTCGGGGGACAGGCAATCAGCCCCAGCATTTT.

This sequence joins TRBV27 and TRBJ2-7; the D gene is possibly TRBD2 (5 bases). The CDR3 extends over 14 amino acids. Germline loops: CDR1 MNHEY, CDR2 SMNVEV (reference sequence). V lost 6 bases and J lost 1, with 13 bases in between. The CDR3 spells CASRGGRDSYEQYF. In DNA, the CDR3 is TGTGCCAGCAGAGGCGGACGGGATTCCTACGAGCAGTACTTC.

The V gene is TRBV3-1 (or the pseudogene TRBV3-2), the J gene TRBJ2-1; perhaps TRBD1 as D (6 bases). The CDR3 contains 15 residues. CDR1 and CDR2 from the germline V gene are LGHDT and YNNKEL (reference sequence). Trimming cost V 4 bases and J 2 bases, with 12 bases left between them. Here the CDR3 reads CASSPLDSPYNEQFF. In DNA form, the CDR3 reads TGTGCCAGCAGCCCCTTGGACAGCCCCTACAATGAGCAGTTCTTC.

The rearrangement uses TRBV6-7 and TRBJ2-2, with 8 bases aligning to TRBD1. TRBV6-7 is designated an ORF whose function remains uncertain. This CDR3 is 13 amino acids long. The J segment lost 6 bases and the V segment lost 11 bases, leaving 8 bases of the junction unmatched. The chain's CDR3 is CAYGQGRSGELFF. In nucleotides, the CDR3 is TGTGCCTATGGACAGGGTAGGTCCGGGGAGCTGTTTTTT.

The CDR3: CASSVGHQGTFDEQFF. CDR3 nucleotides: TGTGCCAGCAGCGTGGGGCATCAGGGTACCTTCGATGAGCAGTTCTTC. The V call is TRBV9, the J call TRBJ2-1, with a weak D call TRBD1 (5 bases). Germline V gene sequence: CDR1 SGDLS, CDR2 YYNGEE. The CDR3 is made up of 16 amino acids. The ends were cut back, 2 bases at V and 8 bases at J, with 20 bases in the middle. Combining the CDR3 with reference TRBV9 and TRBJ2-1 gives the whole variable domain DSGVTQTPKHLITATGQRVTLRCSPRSGDLSVYWYQQSLDQGLQFLIQYYNGEERAKGNILERFSAQQFPDLHSELNLSSLELGDSALYFCASSVGHQGTFDEQFFGPGTRLTVL.

The V gene is TRBV18, the J gene TRBJ2-7, with 9 bases fitting TRBD2. The CDR3 is 16 residues long. V gave up 0 bases and J gave up 5 bases; unmatched junction bases: 8. The germline gives CDR1 KGHSH, CDR2 LQKENI. The CDR3 loop is CASSPPSGGGAHEQYF. As DNA, the CDR3 is TGTGCCAGCTCACCACCCTCAGGCGGGGGGGCCCACGAGCAGTACTTC.

This chain joins TRBV30 and TRBJ1-1; D is ambiguous. Germline CDR1 GTSNPN, CDR2 SVGIG (reference sequence). The CDR3 is 13 residues long. Deletions cut 0 bases from V and 0 bases from J, with 5 bases between. CDR3 sequence (DNA): TGTGCCTGGAGTGTACTGATGAACACTGAAGCTTTCTTT. As protein: CAWSVLMNTEAFF.

The chain carries TRBV10-3 and TRBJ1-6; no definite D call. Germline V gives CDR1 ENHRY, CDR2 SYGVKD. The CDR3 sequence is 17 residues long. With 0 bases removed from V and 4 bases from J, the gap between germline ends came to 13 bases. CDR3 bases: TGTGCCATCAGTGAGTCGCCGACACTTAATTATAATTCACCCCTCCACTTT. This encodes CAISESPTLNYNSPLHF.